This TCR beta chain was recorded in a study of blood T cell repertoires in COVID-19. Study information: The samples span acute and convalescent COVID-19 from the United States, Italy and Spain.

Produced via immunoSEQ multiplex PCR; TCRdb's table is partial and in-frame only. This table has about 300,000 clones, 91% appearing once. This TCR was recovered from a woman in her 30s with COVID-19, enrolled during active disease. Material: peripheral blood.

The CDR3, as DNA: TGTGCCAGCAGCGTAGGCGGGACTAGCGGATGGGAGCAGTACTTC. This translates into CASSVGGTSGWEQYF. The chain couples TRBV9 to TRBJ2-7; 11 nucleotides agree with TRBD2. V shed 0 bases and J 7 bases; nucleotides not matched to a gene: 6. The CDR3 consists of 15 residues. The germline V gene encodes CDR1 SGDLS and CDR2 YYNGEE.